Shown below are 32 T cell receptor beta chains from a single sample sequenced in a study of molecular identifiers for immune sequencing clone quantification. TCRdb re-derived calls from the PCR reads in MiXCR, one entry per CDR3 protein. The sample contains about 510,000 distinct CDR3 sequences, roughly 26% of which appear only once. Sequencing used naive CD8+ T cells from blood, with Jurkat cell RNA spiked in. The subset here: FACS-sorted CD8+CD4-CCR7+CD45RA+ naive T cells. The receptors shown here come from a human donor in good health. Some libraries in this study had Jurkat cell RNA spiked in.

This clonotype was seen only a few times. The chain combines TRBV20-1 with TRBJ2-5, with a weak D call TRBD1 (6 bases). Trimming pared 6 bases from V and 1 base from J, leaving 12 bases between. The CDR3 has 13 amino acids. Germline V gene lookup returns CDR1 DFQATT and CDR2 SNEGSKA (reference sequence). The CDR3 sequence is CSARTVFQETQYF. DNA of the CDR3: TGCAGTGCCAGGACAGTTTTCCAAGAGACCCAGTACTTC.

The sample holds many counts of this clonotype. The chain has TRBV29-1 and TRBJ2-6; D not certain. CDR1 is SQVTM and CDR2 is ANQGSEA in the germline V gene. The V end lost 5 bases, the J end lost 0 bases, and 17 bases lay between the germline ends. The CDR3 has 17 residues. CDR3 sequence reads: CSVLSRGESSGANVLTF. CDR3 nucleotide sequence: TGCAGCGTTCTATCGAGAGGTGAAAGCTCTGGGGCCAACGTCCTGACTTTC. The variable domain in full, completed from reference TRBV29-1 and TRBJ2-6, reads SAVISQKPSRDICQRGTSLTIQCQVDSQVTMMFWYRQQPGQSLTLIATANQGSEATYESGFVIDKFPISRPNLTFSTLTVSNMSPEDSSIYLCSVLSRGESSGANVLTFGAGSRLTVL.

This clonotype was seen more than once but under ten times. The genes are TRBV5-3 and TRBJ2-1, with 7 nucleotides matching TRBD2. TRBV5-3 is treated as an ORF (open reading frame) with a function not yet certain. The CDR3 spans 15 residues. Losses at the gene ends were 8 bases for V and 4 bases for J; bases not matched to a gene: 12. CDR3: CASTASGNWYNEQFF. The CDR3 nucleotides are TGTGCCAGCACCGCGAGCGGGAACTGGTACAATGAGCAGTTCTTC.

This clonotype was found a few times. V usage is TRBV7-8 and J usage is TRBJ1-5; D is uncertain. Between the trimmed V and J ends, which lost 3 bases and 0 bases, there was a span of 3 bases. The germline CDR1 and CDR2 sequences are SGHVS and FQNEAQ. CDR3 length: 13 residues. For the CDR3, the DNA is TGTGCCAGCAGCTTCGTTAGCAATCAGCCCCAGCATTTT. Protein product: CASSFVSNQPQHF.

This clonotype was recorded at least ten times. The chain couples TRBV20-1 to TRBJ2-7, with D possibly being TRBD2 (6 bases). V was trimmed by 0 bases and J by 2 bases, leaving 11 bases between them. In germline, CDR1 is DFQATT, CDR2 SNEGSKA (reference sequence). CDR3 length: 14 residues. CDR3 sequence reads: CSARELEGTYEQYF. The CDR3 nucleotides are TGCAGTGCTAGAGAGCTGGAGGGAACCTACGAGCAGTACTTC.

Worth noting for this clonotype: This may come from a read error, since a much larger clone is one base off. The CDR3 here is CASSESWSYTRYF. The CDR3 region has the DNA TGCGCCAGCAGTGAGTCATGGTCCTATACGCGGTATTTT. The rearrangement joins TRBV10-2 to TRBJ2-3; unclear D gene. CDR1 and CDR2 from the germline V gene are WSHSY and SAAADI. This CDR3 has 13 amino acids.

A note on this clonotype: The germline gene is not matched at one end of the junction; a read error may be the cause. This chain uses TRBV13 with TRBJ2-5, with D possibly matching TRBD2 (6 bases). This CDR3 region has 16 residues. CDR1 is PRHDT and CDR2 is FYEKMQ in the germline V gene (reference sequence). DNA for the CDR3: TGTGCCAGCAGCTTAGTGGGGACCGCAAGACGGGAGACCCGGTACTTC. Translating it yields CASSLVGTARRETRYF.

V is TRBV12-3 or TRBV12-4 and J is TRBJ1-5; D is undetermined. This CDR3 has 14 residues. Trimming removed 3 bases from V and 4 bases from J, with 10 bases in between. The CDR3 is CASSFDGGNQPQHF. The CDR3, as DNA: TGTGCCAGCAGTTTTGACGGTGGGAATCAGCCCCAGCATTTT.

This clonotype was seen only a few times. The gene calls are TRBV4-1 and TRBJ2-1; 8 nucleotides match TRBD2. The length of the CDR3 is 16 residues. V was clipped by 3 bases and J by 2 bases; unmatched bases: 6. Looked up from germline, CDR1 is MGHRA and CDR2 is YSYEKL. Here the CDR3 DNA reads TGCGCCAGCAGCCACTACCTTAGCGGGGCCTACAATGAGCAGTTCTTC. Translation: CASSHYLSGAYNEQFF.

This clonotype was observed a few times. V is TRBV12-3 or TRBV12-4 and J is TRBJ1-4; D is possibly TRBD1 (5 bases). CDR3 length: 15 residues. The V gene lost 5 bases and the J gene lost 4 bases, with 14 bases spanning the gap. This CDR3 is CASSLGWQGNEKLFF. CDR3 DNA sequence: TGTGCCAGCAGTCTTGGGTGGCAGGGTAATGAAAAACTGTTTTTT.

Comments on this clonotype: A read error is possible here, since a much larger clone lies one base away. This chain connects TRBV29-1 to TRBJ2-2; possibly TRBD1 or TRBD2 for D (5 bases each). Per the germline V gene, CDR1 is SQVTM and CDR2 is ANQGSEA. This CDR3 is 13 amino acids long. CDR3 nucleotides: TGCAGCGTTGAGGCAGGGATACCCGGGGAGCTGGTTTTT. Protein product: CSVEAGIPGELVF.

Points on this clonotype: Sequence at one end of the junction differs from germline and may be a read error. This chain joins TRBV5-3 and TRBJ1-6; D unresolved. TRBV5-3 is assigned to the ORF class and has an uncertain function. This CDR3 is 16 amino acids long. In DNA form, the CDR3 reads TGTACCAGCAGCCTTACAGCCTTCTCCTATAATTCACCCCTCCACTTT. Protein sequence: CTSSLTAFSYNSPLHF.

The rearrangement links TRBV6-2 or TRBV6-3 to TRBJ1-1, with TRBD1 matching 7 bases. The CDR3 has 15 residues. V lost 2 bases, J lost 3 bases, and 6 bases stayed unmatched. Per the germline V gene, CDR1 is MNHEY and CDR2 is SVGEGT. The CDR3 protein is CASSYLGTAYTEAFF. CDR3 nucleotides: TGTGCCAGCAGTTACCTTGGGACAGCTTACACTGAAGCTTTCTTT.

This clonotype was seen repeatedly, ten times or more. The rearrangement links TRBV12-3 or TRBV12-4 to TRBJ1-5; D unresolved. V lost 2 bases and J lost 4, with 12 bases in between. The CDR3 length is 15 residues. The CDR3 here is CASSLSAVENQPQHF. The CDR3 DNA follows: TGTGCCAGCAGTTTATCGGCCGTAGAAAATCAGCCCCAGCATTTT.

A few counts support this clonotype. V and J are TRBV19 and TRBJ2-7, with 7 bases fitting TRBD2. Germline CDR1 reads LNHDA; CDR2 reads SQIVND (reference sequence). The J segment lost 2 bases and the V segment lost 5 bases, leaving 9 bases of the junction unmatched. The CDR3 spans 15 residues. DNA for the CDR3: TGTGCCAGTAGTCCCTCCGGGACTACGACCTACGAGCAGTACTTC. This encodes CASSPSGTTTYEQYF.

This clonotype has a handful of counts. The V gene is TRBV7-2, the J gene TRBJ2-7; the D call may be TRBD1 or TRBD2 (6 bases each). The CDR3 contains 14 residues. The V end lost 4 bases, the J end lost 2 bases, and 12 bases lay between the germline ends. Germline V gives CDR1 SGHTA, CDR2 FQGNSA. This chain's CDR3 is CASSSTRGTYEQYF. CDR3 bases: TGTGCCAGCAGCTCGACTAGGGGGACCTACGAGCAGTACTTC.

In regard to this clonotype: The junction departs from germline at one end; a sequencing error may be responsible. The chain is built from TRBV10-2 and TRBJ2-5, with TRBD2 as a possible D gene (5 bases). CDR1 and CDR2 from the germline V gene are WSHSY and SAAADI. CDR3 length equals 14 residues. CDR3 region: CASSTDSFQETLYF. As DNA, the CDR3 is TGCGCCAGCAGTACGGACTCGTTTCAAGAGACCCTGTACTTC.

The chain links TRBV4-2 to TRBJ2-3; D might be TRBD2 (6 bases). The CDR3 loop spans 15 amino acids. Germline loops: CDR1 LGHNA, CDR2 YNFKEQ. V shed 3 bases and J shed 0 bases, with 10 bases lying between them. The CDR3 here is CASSQTGTSTDTQYF. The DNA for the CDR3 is TGTGCCAGCAGCCAGACCGGGACTAGCACAGATACGCAGTATTTT.

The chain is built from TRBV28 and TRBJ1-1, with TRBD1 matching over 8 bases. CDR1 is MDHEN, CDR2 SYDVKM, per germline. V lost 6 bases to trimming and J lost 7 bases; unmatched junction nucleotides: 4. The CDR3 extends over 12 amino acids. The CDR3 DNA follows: TGTGCCAGCAGCGGACAGGGAGATGAAGCTTTCTTT. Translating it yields CASSGQGDEAFF.

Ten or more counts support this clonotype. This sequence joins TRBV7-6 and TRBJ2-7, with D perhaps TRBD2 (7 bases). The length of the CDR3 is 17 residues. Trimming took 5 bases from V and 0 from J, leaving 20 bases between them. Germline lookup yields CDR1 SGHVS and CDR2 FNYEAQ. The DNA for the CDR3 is TGTGCCAGCAGCCCTCCCGTGGGGGGGCCGAGCTCCTACGAGCAGTACTTC. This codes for CASSPPVGGPSSYEQYF.

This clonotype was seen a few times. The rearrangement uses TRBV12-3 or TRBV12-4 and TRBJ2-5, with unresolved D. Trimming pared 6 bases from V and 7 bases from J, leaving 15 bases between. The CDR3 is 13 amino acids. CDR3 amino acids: CASSFAAWGTQYF. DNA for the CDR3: TGTGCCAGCAGCTTCGCCGCCTGGGGGACCCAGTACTTC.

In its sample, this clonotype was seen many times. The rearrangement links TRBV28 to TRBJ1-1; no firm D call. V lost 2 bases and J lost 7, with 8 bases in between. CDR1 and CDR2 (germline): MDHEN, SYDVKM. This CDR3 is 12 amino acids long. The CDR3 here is CASSLRYLEAFF. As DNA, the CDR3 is TGTGCCAGCAGTTTAAGGTACCTTGAAGCTTTCTTT.

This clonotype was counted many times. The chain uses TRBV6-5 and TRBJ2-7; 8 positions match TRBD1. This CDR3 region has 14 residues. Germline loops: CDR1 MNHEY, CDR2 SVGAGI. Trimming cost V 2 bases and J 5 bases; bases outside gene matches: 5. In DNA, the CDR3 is TGTGCCAGCAGTTACGGGCAGGGGGCCGACGAGCAGTACTTC. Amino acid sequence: CASSYGQGADEQYF.

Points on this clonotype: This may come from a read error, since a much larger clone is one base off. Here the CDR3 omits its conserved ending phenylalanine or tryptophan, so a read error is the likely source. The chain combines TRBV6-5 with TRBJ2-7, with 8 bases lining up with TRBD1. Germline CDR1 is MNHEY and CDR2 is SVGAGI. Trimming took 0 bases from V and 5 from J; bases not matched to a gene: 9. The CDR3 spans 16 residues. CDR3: CASSYSVGQGADEQYL. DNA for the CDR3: TGTGCCAGCAGTTACTCGGTGGGCCAGGGGGCGGACGAGCAGTACTTA.

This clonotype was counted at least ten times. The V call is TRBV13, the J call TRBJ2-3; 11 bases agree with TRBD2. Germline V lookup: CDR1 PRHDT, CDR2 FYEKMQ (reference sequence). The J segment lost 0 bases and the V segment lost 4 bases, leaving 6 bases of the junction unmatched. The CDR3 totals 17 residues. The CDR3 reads CASSSWTSGPSTDTQYF. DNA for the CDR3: TGTGCCAGCAGCTCATGGACTAGCGGGCCTAGCACAGATACGCAGTATTTT.

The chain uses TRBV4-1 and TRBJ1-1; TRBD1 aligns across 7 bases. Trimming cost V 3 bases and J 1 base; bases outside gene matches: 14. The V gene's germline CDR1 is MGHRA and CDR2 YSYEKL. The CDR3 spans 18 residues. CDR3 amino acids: CASSHGDSATLWNTEAFF. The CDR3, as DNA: TGCGCCAGCAGCCATGGGGACAGTGCAACCCTCTGGAACACTGAAGCTTTCTTT.

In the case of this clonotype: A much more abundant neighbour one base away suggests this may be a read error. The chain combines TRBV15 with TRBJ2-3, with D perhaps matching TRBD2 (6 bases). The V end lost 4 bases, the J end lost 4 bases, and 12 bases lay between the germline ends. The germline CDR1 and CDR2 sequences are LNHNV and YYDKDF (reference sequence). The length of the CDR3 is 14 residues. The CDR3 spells CATSILASADTQYF. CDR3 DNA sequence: TGTGCCACCAGCATCCTAGCGTCCGCAGATACGCAGTATTTT.

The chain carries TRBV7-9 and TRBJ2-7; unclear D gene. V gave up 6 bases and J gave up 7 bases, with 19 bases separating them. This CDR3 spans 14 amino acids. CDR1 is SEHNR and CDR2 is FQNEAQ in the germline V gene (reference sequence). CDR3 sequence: CASRSPDALGEQYF. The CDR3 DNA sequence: TGTGCCAGCAGATCCCCGGACGCCTTAGGGGAGCAGTACTTC.

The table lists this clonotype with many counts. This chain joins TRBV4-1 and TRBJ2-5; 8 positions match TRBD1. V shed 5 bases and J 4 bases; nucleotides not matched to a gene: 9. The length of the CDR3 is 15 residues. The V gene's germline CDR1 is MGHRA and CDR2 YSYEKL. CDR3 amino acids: CASSSSRGTGETQYF. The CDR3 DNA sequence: TGCGCCAGCAGCTCTTCTCGTGGGACAGGAGAGACCCAGTACTTC.

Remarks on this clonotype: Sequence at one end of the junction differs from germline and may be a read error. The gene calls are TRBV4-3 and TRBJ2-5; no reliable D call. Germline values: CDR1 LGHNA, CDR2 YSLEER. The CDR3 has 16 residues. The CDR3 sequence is CASSISYSGGQENQYF. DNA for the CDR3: TGCGCCAGCAGCATCTCCTACTCGGGCGGTCAAGAGAACCAGTACTTC.

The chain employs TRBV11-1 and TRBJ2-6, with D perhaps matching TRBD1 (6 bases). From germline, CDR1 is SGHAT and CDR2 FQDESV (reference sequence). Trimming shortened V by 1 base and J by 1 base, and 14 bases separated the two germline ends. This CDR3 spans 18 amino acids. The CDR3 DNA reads TGTGCCAGCAGCTTAGGAGGGACACCACTTTCTGGGGCCAACGTCCTGACTTTC. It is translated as CASSLGGTPLSGANVLTF.

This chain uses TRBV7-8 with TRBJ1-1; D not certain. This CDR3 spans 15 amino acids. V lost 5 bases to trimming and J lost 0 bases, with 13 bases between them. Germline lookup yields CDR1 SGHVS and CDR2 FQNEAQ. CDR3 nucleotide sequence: TGTGCCAGCAGCACTCCGTCCGGGATGAACACTGAAGCTTTCTTT. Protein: CASSTPSGMNTEAFF.